This T cell receptor (beta chain) derives from a study of cytotoxic CD8 clonotypes in ibrutinib-treated CLL. Looking at the study overall: Response samples followed a median roughly 13 months of treatment, range 6 to 36.

On this clone itself: Its cognate antigen is unknown.

Study outcomes and limitations: Contraction or stability on treatment was seen for public clonotypes, which were uncommon.

V was clipped by 0 bases and J by 7 bases, with 9 bases between them. The germline V gene encodes CDR1 LNHDA and CDR2 SQIVND (reference sequence). The CDR3 runs 14 residues. This table comes from immunoSEQ multiplex PCR, and its TCRdb copy is limited to in-frame clones, with some not included. The table has a few hundred thousand clones, approximately 67% seen once; the top ten hold under 8%. The sample here was PBMCs, taken after 36 months of ibrutinib treatment. This chain links TRBV19 with TRBJ1-4; D is uncertain. The receptor was isolated from a human donor with chronic lymphocytic leukemia. CDR3 nucleotides: TGTGCCAGTAGTATAGATCTGGGTACTGAAAAACTGTTTTTT. Residues: CASSIDLGTEKLFF.